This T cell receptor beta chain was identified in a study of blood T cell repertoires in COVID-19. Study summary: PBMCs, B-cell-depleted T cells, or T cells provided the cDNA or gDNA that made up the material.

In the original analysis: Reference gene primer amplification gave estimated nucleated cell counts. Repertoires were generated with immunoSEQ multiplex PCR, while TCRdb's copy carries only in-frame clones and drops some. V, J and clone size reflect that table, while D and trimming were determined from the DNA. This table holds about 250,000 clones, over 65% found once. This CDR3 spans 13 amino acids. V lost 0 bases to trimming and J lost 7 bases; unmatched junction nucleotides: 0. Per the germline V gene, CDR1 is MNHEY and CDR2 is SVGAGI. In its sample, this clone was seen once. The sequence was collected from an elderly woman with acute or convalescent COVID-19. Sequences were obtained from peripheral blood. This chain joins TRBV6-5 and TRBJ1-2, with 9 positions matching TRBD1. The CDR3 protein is CASSYSDRGGYTF. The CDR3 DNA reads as TGTGCCAGCAGTTACTCGGACAGGGGTGGCTACACCTTC.